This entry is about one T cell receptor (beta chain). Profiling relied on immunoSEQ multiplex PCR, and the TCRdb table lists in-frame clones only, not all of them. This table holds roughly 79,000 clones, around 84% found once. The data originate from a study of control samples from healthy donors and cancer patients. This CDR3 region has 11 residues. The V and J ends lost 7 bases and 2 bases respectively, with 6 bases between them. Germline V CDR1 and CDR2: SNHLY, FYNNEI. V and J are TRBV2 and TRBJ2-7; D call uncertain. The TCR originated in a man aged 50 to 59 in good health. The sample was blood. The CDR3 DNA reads TGTGCCAGCAAGCAGGCCTACGAGCAGTACTTC. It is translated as CASKQAYEQYF.